These 24 T cell receptor beta chains were all obtained from the same sample, sequenced in a study of T cell responses to AZD1222 COVID-19 vaccine. Sequencing was performed with immunoSEQ multiplex PCR; in TCRdb, only in-frame clones are kept and a portion is missing. The sample records approximately 100,000 clones, roughly 90% being singletons. The sequencing used peripheral blood, collected on day 0 of AZD1222 vaccination. Source of these receptors: an adult in good health.

V and J are TRBV6-6 and TRBJ2-5; possible D gene TRBD1, 5 bases. V lost 7 bases and J 4 bases, leaving 10 bases between the germline ends. This CDR3 is 12 amino acids long. CDR1 is MNHNY, CDR2 SVGAGI, per germline (reference sequence). The CDR3 sequence is CASKDSVETQYF. The CDR3 DNA sequence: TGTGCCAGCAAAGACAGTGTAGAGACCCAGTACTTC.

This CDR3 reads CASSPSNTLGYEQYV. CDR3 nucleotides: TGTGCCAGCTCACCATCCAACACCCTTGGGTACGAGCAGTACGTC. The rearrangement joins TRBV18 to TRBJ2-7, with D unclear. This CDR3 contains 15 residues. Trimming took off 2 bases at V and 4 bases at J, with 15 bases between the two ends. The V gene's germline CDR1 is KGHSH and CDR2 LQKENI.

This clone was picked up a small number of times. This chain joins TRBV6-5 and TRBJ2-7; 7 bases agree with TRBD2. The CDR3 length is 15 residues. J was trimmed by 0 bases and V by 6 bases; bases with no gene match: 8. Germline values: CDR1 MNHEY, CDR2 SVGAGI. The CDR3 protein is CASRLTSASSYEQYV. CDR3 sequence (DNA): TGTGCCAGCAGGCTAACTAGCGCCAGCTCCTACGAGCAGTACGTC.

This chain connects TRBV2 to TRBJ1-1; D is ambiguous. Trimming left V 8 bases short and J 5 bases short, with 15 bases between. There are 13 residues in the CDR3. Germline V gene lookup returns CDR1 SNHLY and CDR2 FYNNEI. The DNA of the CDR3 is TGTGCCAGCCTAAGGCGGTTTGGGACTGAAGCTTTCTTT. As protein: CASLRRFGTEAFF.

The chain links TRBV29-1 to TRBJ2-3; D perhaps matches TRBD1 (6 bases). The CDR3 spans 12 residues. The germline gives CDR1 SQVTM, CDR2 ANQGSEA. Between the trimmed V and J ends, which lost 7 bases and 3 bases, there was a span of 11 bases. As DNA, the CDR3 is TGCAGCGGCGAACAGGGAACAGATACGCAGTATTTT. Protein sequence: CSGEQGTDTQYF.

The chain uses TRBV3-1 (or the pseudogene TRBV3-2) and TRBJ2-5; 11 bases line up with TRBD2. With V trimmed by 1 base and J by 4 bases, 2 bases remained unmatched. The CDR3 has 15 amino acids. In germline, CDR1 is LGHDT, CDR2 YNNKEL (reference sequence). The CDR3 DNA is TGTGCCAGCAGCCAAGGACTAGCGGGGAGAGAGACCCAGTACTTC. Translating gives CASSQGLAGRETQYF.

The V gene is TRBV20-1, the J gene TRBJ1-2; TRBD1 agrees at 7 bases. CDR1 is DFQATT and CDR2 is SNEGSKA in the germline V gene (reference sequence). CDR3 length: 14 amino acids. V lost 3 bases, J lost 3 bases, and 7 bases stayed unmatched. The DNA of the CDR3 is TGCAGTGCTAGTGGGCAGGGGGTTTACTATGGCTACACCTTC. Translation: CSASGQGVYYGYTF.

V and J are TRBV7-8 and TRBJ2-5; tentatively, D is TRBD1 or TRBD2 (5 bases each). The CDR3 is 15 amino acids. Trimming cost V 6 bases and J 4 bases, with 18 bases left between them. CDR1 is SGHVS and CDR2 is FQNEAQ in the germline V gene. The CDR3 protein is CASRTGTTRAETQYF. The DNA of the CDR3 is TGTGCCAGCAGAACCGGGACGACCAGGGCAGAGACCCAGTACTTC.

The V and J genes are TRBV2 and TRBJ1-2; 7 bases align to TRBD1. The V gene end was trimmed by 6 bases and the J gene end by 4 bases; junction bases not matched to a gene: 2. Germline V gene lookup returns CDR1 SNHLY and CDR2 FYNNEI. CDR3 length: 12 amino acids. As DNA, the CDR3 is TGTGCCAGCAGCCGGGACAGCTATGGCTACACCTTC. Translating it yields CASSRDSYGYTF.

The J gene is TRBJ2-5, the V gene TRBV6-1; D is ambiguous. Germline assignment: CDR1 MNHNS and CDR2 SASEGT. V lost 3 bases, J lost 2 bases, and 10 bases lay in between. The CDR3 has 14 amino acids. The CDR3 spells CASSDNGVQETQYF. The CDR3 DNA reads TGTGCCAGCAGTGATAATGGGGTACAAGAGACCCAGTACTTC.

Only a few counts were recorded for this clone. V and J are TRBV3-1 (or the pseudogene TRBV3-2) and TRBJ1-4; D is uncertain. The CDR3 runs to 13 residues. In germline, CDR1 is LGHDT, CDR2 YNNKEL (reference sequence). Trimming removed 2 bases at V and 8 bases at J, with 9 bases between. The DNA for the CDR3 is TGTGCCAGCAGCCAACCATCCACCGAAAAACTGTTTTTT. As protein: CASSQPSTEKLFF.

This chain connects TRBV5-1 to TRBJ2-5; D possibly corresponds to TRBD1 (5 bases). The germline gives CDR1 SGHRS, CDR2 YFSETQ. The V gene lost 0 bases and the J gene lost 4 bases, with 13 bases spanning the gap. CDR3 length: 15 amino acids. Written as DNA, the CDR3 is TGCGCCAGCAGCTTGGAGGGGCTGTTAGGAGAGACCCAGTACTTC. Its translation: CASSLEGLLGETQYF. Combining the CDR3 with reference TRBV5-1 and TRBJ2-5 gives the whole variable domain KAGVTQTPRYLIKTRGQQVTLSCSPISGHRSVSWYQQTPGQGLQFLFEYFSETQRNKGNFPGRFSGRQFSNSRSEMNVSTLELGDSALYLCASSLEGLLGETQYFGPGTRLLVL.

This clone was seen once. The chain combines TRBV30 with TRBJ2-7; D unclear. Deletions cut 0 bases from V and 2 bases from J, with 11 bases between. Germline V gene data show CDR1 as GTSNPN and CDR2 as SVGIG (reference sequence). The CDR3 consists of 14 residues. Here the CDR3 DNA reads TGTGCCTGGAGTGTAAGTCGGGCAGCCTACGAGCAGTACTTC. Protein product: CAWSVSRAAYEQYF.

The genes are TRBV25-1 and TRBJ1-6; D may be TRBD1 (6 bases). CDR3 length: 15 amino acids. CDR1 is MGHDK and CDR2 is SYGVNS in the germline V gene. V lost 1 base and J lost 7, with 11 bases in between. Written as DNA, the CDR3 is TGTGCCAGCAGTGAATGGGCAGGGGAAAATTCACCCCTCCACTTT. This encodes CASSEWAGENSPLHF.

V is TRBV11-2 and J is TRBJ2-7, with D possibly matching TRBD1 (5 bases). Looked up from germline, CDR1 is SGHAT and CDR2 is FQNNGV. Trimming stripped 1 base from V and 4 bases from J, with 11 bases between. The CDR3 extends over 14 amino acids. CDR3 in DNA: TGTGCCAGCAGCTTAGCCACGACAGCTTACGAGCAGTACTTC. As protein: CASSLATTAYEQYF.

This clone was recorded only once. The rearrangement links TRBV11-2 to TRBJ2-1; TRBD2 aligns across 7 bases. The CDR3 totals 14 residues. CDR1 SGHAT and CDR2 FQNNGV come from the germline V gene. The V gene end was trimmed by 6 bases and the J gene end by 7 bases; junction bases not matched to a gene: 9. As DNA, the CDR3 is TGTGCCAGCAGTCTGGGGGGGTCTAGGAATGAGCAGTTCTTC. Encoded protein: CASSLGGSRNEQFF.

The CDR3 nucleotides are TGCGCCAGCGGGGCGGGGGCAGGTACTGAAGCTTTCTTT. Its protein is CASGAGAGTEAFF. This rearrangement joins TRBV5-1 to TRBJ1-1, with TRBD1 as a possible D gene (6 bases). Trimming cost V 7 bases and J 5 bases, with 15 bases left between them. CDR1 and CDR2 (germline): SGHRS, YFSETQ. This CDR3 spans 13 amino acids.

The J gene is TRBJ2-3, the V gene TRBV5-1; TRBD2 agrees at 8 bases. J lost 2 bases, V lost 0 bases, and 5 bases had no gene match. Germline V gene sequence: CDR1 SGHRS, CDR2 YFSETQ. The CDR3 loop spans 16 amino acids. CDR3 region: CASSLGVSGNTDTQYF. DNA of the CDR3: TGCGCCAGCAGCTTGGGGGTTAGCGGGAACACAGATACGCAGTATTTT.

CDR3 in amino acids: CASSQDKDGPGASYNSPLHF. In DNA form, the CDR3 reads TGCGCCAGCAGCCAAGATAAAGACGGACCGGGGGCCTCCTATAATTCACCCCTCCACTTT. The chain carries TRBV4-1 and TRBJ1-6; D perhaps matches TRBD1 (6 bases). Germline V CDR1 and CDR2: MGHRA, YSYEKL. This CDR3 has 20 residues. The V and J ends lost 0 bases and 0 bases respectively, with 18 bases between them.

V gene TRBV5-6 combines with J gene TRBJ1-2; D unclear. This CDR3 region has 12 residues. Germline loops: CDR1 SGHDT, CDR2 YYEEEE. Trimming stripped 3 bases from V and 5 bases from J, with 8 bases between. The CDR3 protein is CASSSRTYGYTF. The CDR3 nucleotides read TGTGCCAGCAGCTCCCGGACGTATGGCTACACCTTC. Full variable domain (outside the CDR3, taken from reference TRBV5-6 and TRBJ1-2): DAGVTQSPTHLIKTRGQQVTLRCSPKSGHDTVSWYQQALGQGPQFIFQYYEEEERQRGNFPDRFSGHQFPNYSSELNVNALLLGDSALYLCASSSRTYGYTFGSGTRLTVV.

This rearrangement joins TRBV6-5 to TRBJ1-5; D is ambiguous. From germline, CDR1 is MNHEY and CDR2 SVGAGI. This CDR3 contains 13 residues. V was shortened by 2 bases and J by 3 bases, with 5 bases between the two germline ends. Written as DNA, the CDR3 is TGTGCCAGCAGTTACAGGCTCAATCAGCCCCAGCATTTT. Translated, it gives CASSYRLNQPQHF.

The rearrangement joins TRBV5-6 to TRBJ2-7; D might be TRBD1 (5 bases). V lost 0 bases and J lost 5, with 12 bases in between. The CDR3 covers 14 residues. The germline V gene has CDR1 SGHDT and CDR2 YYEEEE. This CDR3 is CASSLGLGADEQYV. Written as DNA, the CDR3 is TGTGCCAGCAGCTTGGGGCTAGGGGCGGACGAGCAGTACGTC.

This rearrangement joins TRBV24-1 to TRBJ1-1; D is ambiguous. V lost 6 bases and J 2 bases, leaving 9 bases between the germline ends. This CDR3 has 13 amino acids. Germline V CDR1 and CDR2: KGHDR, SFDVKD. The CDR3 region is CATSTPRNTEAFF. CDR3 DNA sequence: TGTGCCACCAGTACGCCCAGAAACACTGAAGCTTTCTTT.

This clone came up once. The J gene is TRBJ1-6, the V gene TRBV7-2; a possible D gene is TRBD1 (5 bases). CDR3 length equals 15 residues. The V and J ends lost 5 bases and 8 bases respectively, with 16 bases between them. From germline, CDR1 is SGHTA and CDR2 FQGNSA. The CDR3 nucleotides read TGTGCCAGCAGCCCCCGACAAGGACATCATTCACCCCTCCACTTT. Translation gives CASSPRQGHHSPLHF.